This entry is about one TCR beta chain. Its target is unknown. The CDR3 has 14 amino acids. V was shortened by 0 bases and J by 3 bases, with 9 bases between the two germline ends. In germline, CDR1 is GTSNPN, CDR2 SVGIG (reference sequence). Libraries were prepared by immunoSEQ multiplex PCR; TCRdb keeps only in-frame clonotypes and omits some of them. The table lists over 50,000 clones, around 80% of them singletons, with around 5.2% in the top ten. This sample is part of a study of Tregs in tolerant kidney transplant recipients. Whole-study findings and limits: Tregs expanded with activated donor B cells seemed most donor-specific.

Input material: CD4+ T cells from blood. This receptor was identified in a human donor in good health. This rearrangement joins TRBV30 to TRBJ1-5; perhaps TRBD1 as D (5 bases). Here the CDR3 DNA reads TGTGCCTGGAGTGTCGGGGCGGACAATCAGCCCCAGCATTTT. Amino acids: CAWSVGADNQPQHF.